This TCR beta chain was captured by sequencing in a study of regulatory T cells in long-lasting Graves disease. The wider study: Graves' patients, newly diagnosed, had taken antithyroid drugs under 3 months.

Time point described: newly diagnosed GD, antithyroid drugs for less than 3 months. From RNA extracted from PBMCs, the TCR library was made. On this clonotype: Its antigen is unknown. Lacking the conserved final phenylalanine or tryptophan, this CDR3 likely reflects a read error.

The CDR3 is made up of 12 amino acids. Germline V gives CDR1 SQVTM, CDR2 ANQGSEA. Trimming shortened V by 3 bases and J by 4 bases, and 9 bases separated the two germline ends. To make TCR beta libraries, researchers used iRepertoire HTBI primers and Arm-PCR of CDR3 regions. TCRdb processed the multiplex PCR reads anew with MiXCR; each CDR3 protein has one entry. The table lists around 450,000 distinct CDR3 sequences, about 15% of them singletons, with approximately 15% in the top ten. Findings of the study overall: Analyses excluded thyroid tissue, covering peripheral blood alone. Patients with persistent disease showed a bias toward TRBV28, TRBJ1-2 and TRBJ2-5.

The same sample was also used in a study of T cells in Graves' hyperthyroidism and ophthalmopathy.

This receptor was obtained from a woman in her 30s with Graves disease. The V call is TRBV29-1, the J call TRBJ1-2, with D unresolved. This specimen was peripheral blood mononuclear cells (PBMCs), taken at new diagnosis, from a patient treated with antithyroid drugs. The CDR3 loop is CSVERPVYGYTI. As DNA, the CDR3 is TGCAGCGTTGAGAGGCCAGTCTATGGCTACACCATC.